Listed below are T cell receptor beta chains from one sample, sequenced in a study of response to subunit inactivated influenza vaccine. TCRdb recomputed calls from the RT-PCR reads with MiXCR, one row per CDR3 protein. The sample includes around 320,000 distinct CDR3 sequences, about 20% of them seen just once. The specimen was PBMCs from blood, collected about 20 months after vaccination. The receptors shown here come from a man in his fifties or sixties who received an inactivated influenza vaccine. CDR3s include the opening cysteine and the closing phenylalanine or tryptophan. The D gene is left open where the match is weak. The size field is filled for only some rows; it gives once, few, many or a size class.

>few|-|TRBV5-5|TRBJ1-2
TGTGCCAGCAGCTTGGGGGGAAGGGGCGGCTATGGCTACACCTTC
CASSLGGRGGYGYTF
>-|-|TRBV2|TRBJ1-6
TGTGCCAGCAGGGACAGATTCAATTCACCCCTCCACTTT
CASRDRFNSPLHF
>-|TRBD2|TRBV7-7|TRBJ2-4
TGTGCCAGCAGCCTGGGGAGGCTGGCGGGAGAAGATGGGGCCAAAAACATTCAGTACTTC
CASSLGRLAGEDGAKNIQYF
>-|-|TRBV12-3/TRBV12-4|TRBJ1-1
TGTGCCAGCAGTACGCAGACAGGCGAAGCTTTCTTT
CASSTQTGEAFF
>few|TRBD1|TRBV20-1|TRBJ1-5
TGCAGTGCTAGAGAAGGGACAGGCAATCAGCCCCAGCATTTT
CSAREGTGNQPQHF
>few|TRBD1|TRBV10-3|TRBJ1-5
TGTGCCATCAGCGTAGACAGGGAGCAGCCCCAGCATTTT
CAISVDREQPQHF
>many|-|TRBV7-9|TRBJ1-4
TGTGCCAGCGATTTTGCAACTAATGAAAAACTGTTTTTT
CASDFATNEKLFF
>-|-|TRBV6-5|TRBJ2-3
TGTGCCAGCAGTTACCCCACTACCGGGACGCAGTATTTT
CASSYPTTGTQYF
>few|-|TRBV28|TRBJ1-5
TGTGCCAGCACCGTCCTCGGGGGAGGGGGTCAGCCCCAGCATTTT
CASTVLGGGGQPQHF
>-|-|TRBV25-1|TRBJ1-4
TGTGCCAGCAGTGAATCGTGGGGGGTTGAGGGTGGTGAAAAACTGTTTTTT
CASSESWGVEGGEKLFF
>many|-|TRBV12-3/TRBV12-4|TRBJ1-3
TGTGCCGGCACGATGGCTCGACGGGGAAACACCATATATTTT
CAGTMARRGNTIYF
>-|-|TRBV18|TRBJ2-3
TGTGCCAGCTCACCGGTGTTCATCGCAGATACGCAGTATTTT
CASSPVFIADTQYF
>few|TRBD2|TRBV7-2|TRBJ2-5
TGTGCCAGCAGCAAACTATTGGGAGCGGGGTCGGAGACCCAGTACTTC
CASSKLLGAGSETQYF
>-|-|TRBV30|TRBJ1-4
TGTGCCTTCACCCGAGACAGCCATAATGAAAAACTGTTTTTT
CAFTRDSHNEKLFF
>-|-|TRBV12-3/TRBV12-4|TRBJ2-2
TGTGCCAGCAGGCCCAGGGGAGCCGGGGAGCTGTTTTTT
CASRPRGAGELFF
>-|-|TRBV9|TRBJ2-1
TGTGCCAGCAGCGTAACCGGGGTCCCTAATAATGAGCAGTTCTTC
CASSVTGVPNNEQFF
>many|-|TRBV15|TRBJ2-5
TGTGCCACCAGCAGGGCAACTTGGGTCTTCCAAGAGACCCAGTACTTC
CATSRATWVFQETQYF
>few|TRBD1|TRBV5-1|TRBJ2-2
TGCGCCAGCAGCATGCAGACAGGGGGCACGAACACCGGGGAGCTGTTTTTT
CASSMQTGGTNTGELFF
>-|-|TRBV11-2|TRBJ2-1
TGTGCCAGCAGCTACCCAACTAGGACTGAGCAGTTCTTC
CASSYPTRTEQFF
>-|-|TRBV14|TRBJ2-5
TGTGCCAGCAGCCCTACGTGGGGTAACCAAGAGACCCAGTACTTC
CASSPTWGNQETQYF
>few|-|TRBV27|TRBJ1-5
TGTGCCAGCAGTTTATCAGACGCTAGCAATCAGCCCCAGCATTTT
CASSLSDASNQPQHF
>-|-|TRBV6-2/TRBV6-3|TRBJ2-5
TGTGCCAGCAGTTACCTGGGGGGAGCGCCCCAGTACTTC
CASSYLGGAPQYF
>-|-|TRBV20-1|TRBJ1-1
TGCAGTGCCGCACGGGAGAACACTGAAGCTTTCTTT
CSAARENTEAFF
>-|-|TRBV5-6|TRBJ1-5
TGTGCCAGCAGCTTGATTAGCCAGGTGTTAAATCAGCCCCAGCATTTT
CASSLISQVLNQPQHF
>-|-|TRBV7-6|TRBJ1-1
TGTGCCAGCAGCACGGGGATCCTGGGCACTGAAGCTTTCTTT
CASSTGILGTEAFF
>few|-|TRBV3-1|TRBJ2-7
TGTGCCAGCAGCCAAGAGGGGCGAACTTGGAATGAGCAGTACTTC
CASSQEGRTWNEQYF
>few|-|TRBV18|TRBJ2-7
TGTGCCAGCTCACCAGCCAGCTTCTACGAGCAGTACTTC
CASSPASFYEQYF
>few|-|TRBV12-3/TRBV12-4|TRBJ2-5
TGTGCCAGCACCCCTCGGGGGGCCTCCGGGGAGACCCAGTACTTC
CASTPRGASGETQYF
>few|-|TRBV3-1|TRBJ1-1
TGTGCCAGCAGCCTCCAGGGGATAAACACTGAAGCTTTCTTT
CASSLQGINTEAFF
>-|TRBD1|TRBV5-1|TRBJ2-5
TGCGCCAGCAGCCTACCAGGGGACAGGGCTGGGTGGGAGACCCAGTACTTC
CASSLPGDRAGWETQYF
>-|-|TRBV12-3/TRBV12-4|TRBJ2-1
TGTGCCAGCAGTTTAGACGCTGAGCAGTTCTTC
CASSLDAEQFF
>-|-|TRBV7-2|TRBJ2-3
TGTGCCAGCAGCTTAGGGCCAGGGCTCGAATATACGCAGTATTTT
CASSLGPGLEYTQYF
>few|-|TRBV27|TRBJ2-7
TGTGCCAGCAGTTTATCTCACGGATACGAGCAGTACTTC
CASSLSHGYEQYF
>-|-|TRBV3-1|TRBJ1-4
TGTGCCAGCAGCCTAATCCCGGGACACTTCAATGAAAAACTGTTTTTT
CASSLIPGHFNEKLFF
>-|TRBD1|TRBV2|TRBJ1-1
TGTGCCAGCAGCCCTTTACAGGGGATGAACACTGAAGCTTTCTTT
CASSPLQGMNTEAFF
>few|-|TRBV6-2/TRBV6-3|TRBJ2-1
TGTGCCAGCAGTTACCCGGGATTCAATGAGCAGTTCTTC
CASSYPGFNEQFF